The present TCR beta chain was sequenced within a study of blood T cell repertoires in COVID-19. Clones were sequenced by immunoSEQ multiplex PCR, and TCRdb holds only the in-frame ones, with some missing. Among some 150,000 clones, 88% were seen once, and the ten largest hold about 1.5%. Sequenced input: peripheral blood. The sequence was obtained from a woman aged 55-69 years with acute or convalescent COVID-19.

The CDR3 is CAIRDSYEQYF. The DNA for the CDR3 is TGTGCCATCCGAGATTCCTACGAGCAGTACTTC. V and J are TRBV10-3 and TRBJ2-7; D is unresolved. This CDR3 contains 11 residues. Germline loops: CDR1 ENHRY, CDR2 SYGVKD. The ends were cut back, 8 bases at V and 1 base at J, with 6 bases in the middle.